This passage covers 28 T cell receptor beta chains from one sample sequenced in a study of blood T cell repertoires in COVID-19. The assay was immunoSEQ multiplex PCR, and TCRdb's table has in-frame clones only and misses some. The repertoire holds 100,000 to 120,000 clones, with more than 65% as singletons. The sequenced sample consisted of peripheral blood. The receptors shown here come from an elderly woman with acute or convalescent COVID-19.

The chain recombines TRBV6-1 with TRBJ1-5, with 8 bases fitting TRBD1. Germline CDR1 MNHNS, CDR2 SASEGT. The J segment lost 6 bases and the V segment lost 3 bases, leaving 10 bases of the junction unmatched. The CDR3 is made up of 16 amino acids. This CDR3 reads CASSDLNRGMGQPQHF. CDR3 DNA sequence: TGTGCCAGCAGTGATCTTAACAGGGGGATGGGTCAGCCCCAGCATTTT.

The genes are TRBV19 and TRBJ2-1; the match to TRBD1 covers 7 bases. The CDR3 has 15 amino acids. CDR1 and CDR2 from the germline V gene are LNHDA and SQIVND (reference sequence). V was pared by 3 bases and J by 0 bases, with 2 bases of the junction left unmatched. The CDR3 DNA follows: TGTGCCAGTAGTATCCGGGACAGCTCCTACAATGAGCAGTTCTTC. It is translated as CASSIRDSSYNEQFF.

The chain uses TRBV29-1 and TRBJ1-3; 8 bases are a match to TRBD1. Germline lookup yields CDR1 SQVTM and CDR2 ANQGSEA. Unmatched junction bases numbered 4, after V lost 7 bases and J lost 2 bases. The CDR3 length is 13 residues. DNA of the CDR3: TGCAGCGCCCGGACAGGGCCTGGAAACACCATATATTTT. This sequence encodes CSARTGPGNTIYF.

The chain joins TRBV7-9 to TRBJ2-5; the match to TRBD2 covers 9 bases. The CDR3 has 15 amino acids. Trimming at V came to 1 base and at J to 2 bases, leaving 2 bases not matched to a gene. Germline V CDR1 and CDR2: SEHNR, FQNEAQ (reference sequence). The CDR3 region is CASSLGAGGQETQYF. The DNA for the CDR3 is TGTGCCAGCAGCTTAGGAGCGGGAGGTCAAGAGACCCAGTACTTC.

The chain combines TRBV5-4 with TRBJ2-5; 8 bases are a match to TRBD2. The junction had 10 bases not matched to a gene; V was cut back by 4 bases and J by 5 bases. This CDR3 has 15 residues. Germline V lookup: CDR1 SGHNT, CDR2 YYREEE (reference sequence). The CDR3 region has the DNA TGTGCCAGCAGCAAGTCCGGGACTAGTTGGGAGACCCAGTACTTC. Protein product: CASSKSGTSWETQYF.

This chain links TRBV5-1 with TRBJ2-6, with unresolved D. Trimming cost V 4 bases and J 0 bases, with 5 bases left between them. Germline loops: CDR1 SGHRS, CDR2 YFSETQ. The CDR3 sequence is 14 residues long. The CDR3 reads CASSIYSGANVLTF. The CDR3 DNA sequence: TGCGCCAGCAGCATCTACTCTGGGGCCAACGTCCTGACTTTC.

The CDR3 DNA reads TGTGCCAGCAGCTCATACAGGGGAGACCATCAGCCCCAGCATTTT. Its protein is CASSSYRGDHQPQHF. The chain uses TRBV7-2 and TRBJ1-5; 7 bases are a match to TRBD1. V dropped 4 bases and J dropped 5; count of bases not matched to a gene: 8. Germline V gene data show CDR1 as SGHTA and CDR2 as FQGNSA. This CDR3 region has 15 residues.

The CDR3 sequence: CASSFTGGVGQPQHF. The CDR3, as DNA: TGTGCCAGCAGCTTTACAGGGGGCGTGGGACAGCCCCAGCATTTT. The genes are TRBV7-2 and TRBJ1-5; TRBD1 matches 9 bases. V lost 3 bases, J lost 7 bases, and 7 bases stayed unmatched. The germline CDR1 and CDR2 sequences are SGHTA and FQGNSA. There are 15 residues in the CDR3. Together with reference TRBV7-2 and TRBJ1-5, the CDR3 gives the full variable domain: GAGVSQSPSNKVTEKGKDVELRCDPISGHTALYWYRQSLGQGLEFLIYFQGNSAPDKSGLPSDRFSAERTGGSVSTLTIQRTQQEDSAVYLCASSFTGGVGQPQHFGDGTRLSIL.

The chain has TRBV28 and TRBJ1-1, with 7 bases identical to TRBD1. CDR1 and CDR2 from the germline V gene are MDHEN and SYDVKM. The CDR3 is made up of 13 amino acids. The V segment lost 5 bases and the J segment 6 bases; nucleotides outside the gene matches: 6. In DNA, the CDR3 is TGTGCCAGCAGTGTAAAAGGACAGGCTGAAGCTTTCTTT. It codes for CASSVKGQAEAFF.

This clone was observed a single time. The rearrangement links TRBV29-1 to TRBJ2-7; perhaps TRBD2 as D (6 bases). This CDR3 contains 14 residues. Trimming shortened V by 3 bases and J by 6 bases, and 18 bases separated the two germline ends. From germline, CDR1 is SQVTM and CDR2 ANQGSEA. CDR3 loop: CSVETNTWGVEQYF. The CDR3 DNA follows: TGCAGCGTTGAGACAAATACCTGGGGGGTCGAGCAGTACTTC.

The chain is built from TRBV7-2 and TRBJ2-1, with TRBD2 matching over 7 bases. CDR1 is SGHTA and CDR2 is FQGNSA in the germline V gene. The ends lost 0 bases at V and 3 bases at J; junction bases unmatched: 2. This CDR3 has 15 amino acids. CDR3 loop: CASSLAGGNYNEQFF. CDR3 bases: TGTGCCAGCAGCTTAGCGGGAGGGAACTACAATGAGCAGTTCTTC.

The rearrangement joins TRBV7-9 to TRBJ1-6; no definite D call. The CDR3 loop spans 15 amino acids. V shed 1 base and J shed 5 bases, with 9 bases lying between them. The V gene's germline CDR1 is SEHNR and CDR2 FQNEAQ (reference sequence). The DNA of the CDR3 is TGTGCCAGCAGCTTAGGAGGGTTGAATAATTCACCCCTCCACTTT. As protein: CASSLGGLNNSPLHF.

The chain is built from TRBV10-1 and TRBJ2-1, with no clear D. The V gene lost 5 bases and the J gene lost 2 bases, with 13 bases spanning the gap. The CDR3 consists of 15 residues. The germline V gene encodes CDR1 WNHNN and CDR2 SYGVQD (reference sequence). The CDR3 nucleotides are TGCGCCAGCAGTCATTACTCGCCCACCTACAATGAGCAGTTCTTC. Encoded protein: CASSHYSPTYNEQFF.

The rearrangement joins TRBV18 to TRBJ2-1; 9 positions agree with TRBD2. CDR3 length equals 15 residues. With V trimmed by 0 bases and J by 6 bases, 3 bases remained unmatched. Germline V gene data show CDR1 as KGHSH and CDR2 as LQKENI. The CDR3 coding sequence is TGTGCCAGCTCACCACCTAGCGGGAGAACCAATGAGCAGTTCTTC. This gives the protein CASSPPSGRTNEQFF.

The chain combines TRBV5-4 with TRBJ1-4; 8 bases are shared with TRBD1. Germline V gene lookup returns CDR1 SGHNT and CDR2 YYREEE (reference sequence). There are 15 residues in the CDR3. V dropped 1 base and J dropped 2; count of bases not matched to a gene: 1. As DNA, the CDR3 is TGTGCCAGCAGCTTGCGGACAGGGACTAATGAAAAACTGTTTTTT. This sequence encodes CASSLRTGTNEKLFF.

The chain recombines TRBV9 with TRBJ2-3; a possible D gene is TRBD2 (5 bases). This CDR3 has 12 residues. The ends were cut back, 4 bases at V and 8 bases at J, with 11 bases in the middle. Germline V gene lookup returns CDR1 SGDLS and CDR2 YYNGEE. The CDR3, as DNA: TGTGCCAGCAGCCCCGAGGCGGGTACGCAGTATTTT. Translated, it gives CASSPEAGTQYF.

The V and J genes are TRBV19 and TRBJ2-1, with TRBD2 as a possible D gene (5 bases). Germline CDR1 LNHDA, CDR2 SQIVND (reference sequence). Trimming left V 5 bases short and J 1 base short, with 12 bases between. This CDR3 has 15 residues. The CDR3 nucleotides read TGTGCCAGTAGTCGAACCGGGGATTCCTACAATGAGCAGTTCTTC. Translation gives CASSRTGDSYNEQFF.

The CDR3 protein is CASKFGQGPSSPLHF. The CDR3 DNA follows: TGCGCCAGCAAATTCGGACAGGGACCAAGTTCACCCCTCCACTTT. This rearrangement joins TRBV5-1 to TRBJ1-6; TRBD1 matches 8 bases. The germline CDR1 and CDR2 sequences are SGHRS and YFSETQ. With V trimmed by 6 bases and J by 9 bases, 11 bases remained unmatched. The CDR3 is 15 residues long. Combining the CDR3 with reference TRBV5-1 and TRBJ1-6 gives the whole variable domain KAGVTQTPRYLIKTRGQQVTLSCSPISGHRSVSWYQQTPGQGLQFLFEYFSETQRNKGNFPGRFSGRQFSNSRSEMNVSTLELGDSALYLCASKFGQGPSSPLHFGNGTRLTVT.

This clone was found a few times. The V call is TRBV11-3, the J call TRBJ2-2; possibly TRBD1 for D (7 bases). Germline lookup yields CDR1 SGHNT and CDR2 YENEEA. The CDR3 contains 14 residues. Trimming took off 2 bases at V and 4 bases at J, with 8 bases between the two ends. The CDR3 nucleotides are TGTGCCAGCAGCTTACAGGGGGGCACCGGGGAGCTGTTTTTT. Protein product: CASSLQGGTGELFF. Variable domain in full (rest from reference TRBV11-3 and TRBJ2-2): EAGVVQSPRYKIIEKKQPVAFWCNPISGHNTLYWYLQNLGQGPELLIRYENEEAVDDSQLPKDRFSAERLKGVDSTLKIQPAELGDSAVYLCASSLQGGTGELFFGEGSRLTVL.

The chain has TRBV6-2 or TRBV6-3 and TRBJ2-1, with 11 bases fitting TRBD2. This CDR3 region has 17 residues. V dropped 2 bases and J dropped 4; count of bases not matched to a gene: 7. The germline V gene encodes CDR1 MNHEY and CDR2 SVGEGT. The CDR3 loop reads CASSYGMTSGNYNEQFF. The CDR3 DNA is TGTGCCAGCAGTTACGGGATGACTAGCGGGAATTACAATGAGCAGTTCTTC.

The V and J genes are TRBV18 and TRBJ2-1; 16 bases are a match to TRBD2. From germline, CDR1 is KGHSH and CDR2 LQKENI. The junction had 3 bases not matched to a gene; V was cut back by 0 bases and J by 7 bases. The CDR3 is made up of 17 amino acids. The CDR3 loop is CASSPPGLAGGYNEQFF. CDR3 coding DNA: TGTGCCAGCTCACCACCGGGACTAGCGGGAGGGTATAATGAGCAGTTCTTC.

The chain links TRBV13 to TRBJ2-1; no firm D call. V gave up 2 bases and J gave up 6 bases, with 11 bases separating them. The CDR3 runs to 14 residues. Germline V CDR1 and CDR2: PRHDT, FYEKMQ (reference sequence). The CDR3 region has the DNA TGTGCCAGCAGCTTACCCCCTCTGTTCAATGAGCAGTTCTTC. Translated: CASSLPPLFNEQFF.

In its sample, this clone was seen once. V gene TRBV6-5 combines with J gene TRBJ2-7; TRBD2 agrees at 8 bases. V lost 10 bases, J lost 3 bases, and 8 bases stayed unmatched. The CDR3 spans 13 residues. CDR1 is MNHEY, CDR2 SVGAGI, per germline. This chain's CDR3 is CATTGLADYEQYF. CDR3 DNA: TGTGCCACCACCGGACTAGCCGACTACGAGCAGTACTTC.

The V and J genes are TRBV6-5 and TRBJ1-1; 8 bases align to TRBD1. The CDR3 is 14 residues long. J lost 7 bases, V lost 6 bases, and 10 bases had no gene match. The germline gives CDR1 MNHEY, CDR2 SVGAGI. The CDR3 loop reads CASSSTGGGSEAFF. DNA for the CDR3: TGTGCCAGCAGCTCTACAGGGGGAGGTAGTGAAGCTTTCTTT.

The chain uses TRBV12-5 and TRBJ2-1; TRBD2 aligns across 7 bases. The junction had 5 bases not matched to a gene; V was cut back by 0 bases and J by 6 bases. CDR3 length: 15 amino acids. CDR1 LGHNT and CDR2 FRNRAP come from the germline V gene. The CDR3 loop is CASGLVGGGVNEQFF. The DNA of the CDR3 is TGTGCTAGTGGTTTGGTAGGTGGGGGGGTCAATGAGCAGTTCTTC.

For this clone: Other nucleotide sequences from this sample produce the same CDR3. The chain combines TRBV5-1 with TRBJ2-5; 9 nucleotides line up with TRBD1. V lost 3 bases and J lost 2; bases outside the gene matches: 2. Germline lookup yields CDR1 SGHRS and CDR2 YFSETQ. The CDR3 contains 14 residues. CDR3 sequence reads: CASSSGQGQETQYF. Written as DNA, the CDR3 is TGCGCCAGCAGCTCGGGACAGGGACAAGAGACCCAGTACTTC.

This clone has just a few counts. The rearrangement joins TRBV6-5 to TRBJ1-1; D not certain. V lost 7 bases to trimming and J lost 7 bases, with 13 bases between them. The CDR3 totals 12 residues. Germline lookup yields CDR1 MNHEY and CDR2 SVGAGI. This chain's CDR3 is CASTSGTREAFF. CDR3 DNA: TGTGCCAGCACCTCAGGTACTCGTGAAGCTTTCTTT.

The chain links TRBV7-2 to TRBJ2-7; the D is unclear. In germline, CDR1 is SGHTA, CDR2 FQGNSA. The CDR3 contains 12 residues. Trimming removed 5 bases from V and 0 bases from J, with 5 bases in between. The CDR3 region is CASSTRSYEQYF. DNA for the CDR3: TGTGCCAGCAGCACACGCTCCTACGAGCAGTACTTC.